This T cell receptor beta chain emerged from a study of cytomegalovirus exposure and HLA in healthy donors. Study-wide findings and caveats: According to a subsequent analysis, TCR clusters from the first cohort were inclined to appear together in the 120 or so validation repertoires.

The CDR3 is 15 residues long. V gave up 0 bases and J gave up 7 bases; unmatched junction bases: 6. Germline values: CDR1 LGHNA, CDR2 YSLEER. On this clone: Antigen: not known.

Generated by immunoSEQ multiplex PCR, the TCRdb table keeps only in-frame clones and is missing some. The data hold 110,000 or so clones, with approximately 90% observed a single time. An approximately 130-subject validation cohort, separate from the 666-subject first cohort, supplied the donors. The TCR comes from a man in his late teens or twenties in good health and CMV-seronegative. Sequencing was performed on PBMCs. The rearrangement links TRBV4-3 to TRBJ1-2, with 9 bases identical to TRBD1. DNA of the CDR3: TGCGCCAGCAGCCAAGATGGAACAGGGGGCCGTGGCTACACCTTC. It translates to CASSQDGTGGRGYTF.